The rows below give T cell receptor beta chains drawn from one sample of a study of PD-1 blockade in mismatch repair-deficient tumors. Clones were read by immunoSEQ multiplex PCR, and TCRdb kept only the in-frame ones, dropping some. In the table there are about 100,000 clones, 82% of which are singletons. The sample consisted of peripheral blood, taken approximately 36 weeks after starting pembrolizumab. Receptor source: an adult with mismatch repair-deficient cancer. Each CDR3 is given with its conserved first and last residue. The size entry is marked missing in some rows and otherwise reads once, few, many or a size class.

j_gene,abundance,len,v_gene,CDR3aa
TRBJ2-7,NA,15,TRBV7-9,CASSVYGTSGYEQYF
TRBJ2-1,NA,15,TRBV7-3,CASSLSSGSGNEQFF
TRBJ2-2,NA,14,TRBV7-7,CASSLGHTTGELFF
TRBJ1-2,NA,11,TRBV6-5,CATNDRYHYTF
NA,NA,12,TRBV18,CASSPEISEQYF
TRBJ1-1,once,13,TRBV9,CASSETVNTEAFF
TRBJ1-5,NA,15,TRBV19,CASSPGRGEGQPQHF
TRBJ2-7,NA,13,TRBV7-6,CASTSGSSYEQYF
TRBJ1-2,NA,14,TRBV6-6,CASRVGQGDYGYTF
TRBJ2-4,NA,13,TRBV11-1,CASSILQGSIQYF
TRBJ2-7,NA,18,TRBV7-9,CASSSLTGTSGSGYEQYF
TRBJ2-7,NA,13,TRBV6-6,CASSFQGRRLLYF
TRBJ1-5,NA,13,TRBV6-4,CASSENENQPQHF
TRBJ2-7,once,15,TRBV6-6,CASSPNRPSGYEQYF
TRBJ1-1,NA,15,TRBV5-4,CASSLTGYLGTEAFF
TRBJ2-3,NA,15,TRBV27,CASSYLNTGGDTQYF
TRBJ1-2,NA,14,TRBV6-5,CASSDRGASKGYTF
TRBJ2-7,NA,16,TRBV7-9,CASSHGGTQLHYEQYF
TRBJ2-7,NA,15,TRBV7-9,CASSLVGTGVHEQYF
TRBJ1-2,NA,13,TRBV9,CASSVTLNYGYTF
TRBJ1-1,NA,16,TRBV10-3,CAISGGGGSGGTEAFF
TRBJ2-2,few,13,TRBV5-1,CASSFRATGELFF
TRBJ2-7,NA,16,TRBV9,CASSPHQGQPSYEQYF
TRBJ2-7,NA,14,TRBV7-8,CASSLTSGSAEQYF
TRBJ2-7,NA,17,TRBV5-6,CASSSEIRDRRYYEQYF
TRBJ1-5,NA,13,TRBV27,CASSFSSNQPQHF
TRBJ2-1,NA,16,TRBV18,CASSYGTPDSQLEQFF
TRBJ1-2,NA,16,TRBV11-3,CASSSEGRAANYGYTF
TRBJ1-5,NA,13,TRBV5-8,CATKAGTNQPQHF
TRBJ2-7,NA,15,TRBV29-1,CSVEYPGLATREQYF
TRBJ2-6,NA,14,TRBV6-5,CASSYSSGANVLTF
TRBJ2-3,once,17,TRBV7-9,CASSFWRSVKSTDTQYF
TRBJ1-5,NA,15,TRBV30,CAWSGNAGGTEPQHF
TRBJ2-1,NA,16,TRBV5-1,CASSTTGLAEYNEQFF
TRBJ1-1,NA,15,TRBV5-1,CASSSRTVPNTEAFF
TRBJ2-3,NA,16,TRBV14,CASSLGLAGPTDTQYF
TRBJ1-1,NA,12,TRBV28,CASRTTNTEAFF
TRBJ2-1,once,14,TRBV27,CASSDRTSYNEQFF
TRBJ2-2,NA,21,TRBV7-6,CASSQISRLAGGPRSTGELFF
TRBJ1-2,NA,15,TRBV5-1,CASSLEGAINYGYTF
TRBJ2-1,NA,16,TRBV14,CASSQARLAGVGEQFF
TRBJ2-5,NA,13,TRBV28,CASLNPARETQYF
TRBJ2-1,once,11,TRBV4-1,CASSHYNEQFF
TRBJ2-7,NA,16,TRBV19,CASSIRPGGSLYEQYF
TRBJ2-1,NA,14,TRBV6-5,CASSYTGPNNEQFF
TRBJ2-7,NA,16,TRBV7-2,CASSLAPPSGPYEQYF
TRBJ1-1,NA,13,TRBV25-1,CASSEGGRTEAFF
TRBJ1-2,few,12,TRBV18,CASSPTVYGYTF
TRBJ1-5,once,17,TRBV18,CASSPLAVQEGAQPQHF
TRBJ2-7,NA,13,TRBV6-1,CASSEGETYEQYF
TRBJ1-1,NA,13,TRBV19,CASSIRLNTEAFF
TRBJ2-2,few,14,TRBV2,CASQGGRQAGELFF
TRBJ1-4,NA,13,TRBV30,CAWDRGTNEKLFF
TRBJ1-4,once,15,TRBV5-4,CASSTGATDNEKLFF
TRBJ1-4,NA,16,TRBV11-2,CASSPNTGGRNEKLFF
TRBJ2-1,NA,16,TRBV11-3,CASSLQGISSYNEQFF
TRBJ2-6,NA,16,TRBV12-5,CASGPPRGSGANVLTF
TRBJ1-1,NA,16,TRBV14,CASSQADRPKNTEAFF
TRBJ2-1,NA,17,TRBV19,CASGGILGWSSYNEQFF
TRBJ2-7,NA,15,TRBV5-4,CASSSQREGPREQYF